This TCR beta chain was recorded in a study of cytomegalovirus exposure and HLA in healthy donors. Germline assignment: CDR1 LGHNA and CDR2 YNFKEQ. Trimming shortened V by 1 base and J by 7 bases, and 20 bases separated the two germline ends. The CDR3 runs to 16 residues. A remark on this clone: Its cognate antigen is unknown.

PCR employed 60 Vbeta and 13 Jbeta primers. Sequenced by immunoSEQ multiplex PCR; TCRdb stores in-frame clones only, minus some. Here the sample spans approximately 59,000 clones, 68% being singletons. Study-level points and caveats: An apparent linkage of common viral pathogens to several of the most significant clusters emerged in a later analysis.

This TCR derives from a man aged 35 to 55 in good health and CMV-seropositive. Input material: PBMCs. The rearrangement links TRBV4-2 to TRBJ2-7; tentative D call: TRBD2 (6 bases). This chain's CDR3 is CASSQVSAGGGREQYF. The CDR3 DNA reads TGTGCCAGCAGCCAAGTTTCGGCAGGTGGAGGGCGAGAGCAGTACTTC.